This passage covers 22 T cell receptor beta chains from one sample sequenced in a study of cytomegalovirus exposure and HLA in healthy donors. The PCR made use of 60 Vbeta and 13 Jbeta primers. Clones were sequenced by immunoSEQ multiplex PCR, and TCRdb holds only the in-frame ones, with some missing. The table has about 120,000 clones, under 80% seen once. The sequenced sample consisted of PBMCs. The receptor set was obtained from a woman between 45 and 65 years old in good health and CMV-seropositive.

This clone was detected a few times. This chain joins TRBV6-1 and TRBJ2-2, with TRBD2 identical over 12 bases. This CDR3 spans 14 amino acids. Germline V gene lookup returns CDR1 MNHNS and CDR2 SASEGT. With V trimmed by 8 bases and J by 6 bases, 4 bases remained unmatched. CDR3 sequence: CASRPSGGAGELFF. The DNA of the CDR3 is TGTGCCAGCCGTCCTAGCGGGGGGGCCGGGGAGCTGTTTTTT.

The chain couples TRBV7-9 to TRBJ2-7; D is perhaps TRBD2 (5 bases). The CDR3 is made up of 16 amino acids. The V and J ends lost 1 base and 1 base respectively, with 14 bases between them. In germline, CDR1 is SEHNR, CDR2 FQNEAQ (reference sequence). The chain's CDR3 is CASSLGGQIGSYEQYF. The CDR3 bases are TGTGCCAGCAGCTTAGGAGGGCAGATAGGGTCCTACGAGCAGTACTTC.

This clone was counted once. V gene TRBV28 combines with J gene TRBJ1-1, with D possibly being TRBD1 (5 bases). This CDR3 region has 14 residues. The ends were cut back, 2 bases at V and 4 bases at J, with 11 bases in the middle. Germline V lookup: CDR1 MDHEN, CDR2 SYDVKM. In DNA, the CDR3 is TGTGCCAGCAGTTTAACCCCGGGGGGCACTGAAGCTTTCTTT. Translating it yields CASSLTPGGTEAFF.

The chain employs TRBV4-2 and TRBJ1-5; D is unresolved. V was clipped by 0 bases and J by 0 bases, with 12 bases between them. Germline CDR1 and CDR2: LGHNA and YNFKEQ. This CDR3 comprises 17 residues. Written as DNA, the CDR3 is TGTGCCAGCAGCCAAGATAGGACTGTAAATAGCAATCAGCCCCAGCATTTT. Translated: CASSQDRTVNSNQPQHF.

The V gene is TRBV7-8, the J gene TRBJ2-7; 12 bases line up with TRBD2. J was trimmed by 6 bases and V by 3 bases; bases with no gene match: 6. The CDR3 totals 15 residues. The V gene's germline CDR1 is SGHVS and CDR2 FQNEAQ. The DNA of the CDR3 is TGTGCCAGCAGCTTGACGACTAGCGGGAGTGCCGAGCAGTACTTC. This gives the protein CASSLTTSGSAEQYF.

V usage is TRBV30 and J usage is TRBJ1-1; TRBD1 matches at 9 bases. The J segment lost 10 bases and the V segment lost 3 bases, leaving 15 bases of the junction unmatched. This CDR3 is 15 amino acids long. Germline V CDR1 and CDR2: GTSNPN, SVGIG (reference sequence). The CDR3 DNA sequence: TGTGCCTGGAGGAGACTACGGCCGGGACAGGGCCCAGCTTTCTTT. It translates to CAWRRLRPGQGPAFF.

CDR3 sequence: CASSRTGVHGYTF. Here the CDR3 DNA reads TGTGCCAGCAGCCGTACAGGGGTCCATGGCTACACCTTC. J is TRBJ1-2 and V is TRBV5-6; 7 positions agree with TRBD1. Germline loops: CDR1 SGHDT, CDR2 YYEEEE. This CDR3 has 13 residues. The trim removed 4 bases at V and 6 bases at J, leaving 6 bases unmatched.

V gene TRBV28 combines with J gene TRBJ2-7, with D possibly TRBD1 on 6 matching bases. Germline-derived CDR1 and CDR2 are MDHEN and SYDVKM. The CDR3 contains 17 residues. V dropped 5 bases and J dropped 2 bases, with 22 bases sitting between them. CDR3 residues: CASSAFTLSDRTYEQYF. The CDR3 DNA reads TGTGCCAGCAGTGCATTCACCCTCTCCGACAGGACCTACGAGCAGTACTTC.

The rearrangement uses TRBV28 and TRBJ1-2; D is unclear. Trimming took off 7 bases at V and 1 base at J, with 10 bases between the two ends. CDR3 length equals 13 residues. Germline lookup yields CDR1 MDHEN and CDR2 SYDVKM. The DNA of the CDR3 is TGTGCCAGCACTTACAGCCTTAACTATGGCTACACCTTC. Protein product: CASTYSLNYGYTF.

V is TRBV6-5 and J is TRBJ2-3, with 9 bases matching TRBD1. Per germline, CDR1 MNHEY and CDR2 SVGAGI. The trim removed 6 bases at V and 3 bases at J, leaving 7 bases unmatched. CDR3 size: 15 residues. CDR3 in amino acids: CASRDRGGRTDTQYF. Written as DNA, the CDR3 is TGTGCCAGCAGAGACAGGGGGGGAAGGACAGATACGCAGTATTTT.

The chain carries TRBV28 and TRBJ2-4; 7 positions match TRBD1. The CDR3 spans 15 residues. V gave up 7 bases and J gave up 3 bases; unmatched junction bases: 9. Germline loops: CDR1 MDHEN, CDR2 SYDVKM. The CDR3 reads CASNGVRTGKNIQYF. The CDR3 coding sequence is TGTGCCAGCAATGGGGTCAGGACAGGCAAAAACATTCAGTACTTC.

This clone occurred a few times. J is TRBJ2-1 and V is TRBV5-1; TRBD2 matches at 7 bases. The germline gives CDR1 SGHRS, CDR2 YFSETQ. CDR3 length: 14 amino acids. Trimming took 2 bases from V and 3 from J; bases not matched to a gene: 2. The DNA for the CDR3 is TGCGCCAGCAGCTTAAGGACTAGCTACAATGAGCAGTTCTTC. It is translated as CASSLRTSYNEQFF.

The chain employs TRBV12-5 and TRBJ2-5; D is possibly TRBD1 (6 bases). The length of the CDR3 is 14 residues. Germline values: CDR1 LGHNT, CDR2 FRNRAP. Trimming shortened V by 3 bases and J by 2 bases, and 10 bases separated the two germline ends. The CDR3 DNA reads TGTGCTAGTGGTTTATCCGGACAGCAAGAGACCCAGTACTTC. It yields the protein CASGLSGQQETQYF.

The J gene is TRBJ1-1, the V gene TRBV28; no clear D gene. This CDR3 has 15 residues. Germline lookup yields CDR1 MDHEN and CDR2 SYDVKM. The V gene lost 6 bases and the J gene lost 6 bases, with 20 bases spanning the gap. The CDR3 protein is CASSPHLDFFAEAFF. Written as DNA, the CDR3 is TGTGCCAGCAGCCCTCACCTGGACTTTTTTGCTGAAGCTTTCTTT. The variable domain in full, with the rest retrieved from reference TRBV28 and TRBJ1-1, is DVKVTQSSRYLVKRTGEKVFLECVQDMDHENMFWYRQDPGLGLRLIYFSYDVKMKEKGDIPEGYSVSREKKERFSLILESASTNQTSMYLCASSPHLDFFAEAFFGQGTRLTVV.

This clone occurred a few times. The rearrangement joins TRBV28 to TRBJ2-7, with 7 bases that match TRBD2. Germline assignment: CDR1 MDHEN and CDR2 SYDVKM. The CDR3 is 15 residues long. Germline trimming cut 3 bases from V and 3 bases from J; bases unmatched to any gene: 8. CDR3 nucleotide sequence: TGTGCCAGCAGTTTGTTCGGGACTACAAACTACGAGCAGTACTTC. Translated: CASSLFGTTNYEQYF.

The chain is built from TRBV6-6 and TRBJ1-1, with D unresolved. Trimming left V 2 bases short and J 1 base short, with 8 bases between. The CDR3 consists of 14 residues. The germline V gene encodes CDR1 MNHNY and CDR2 SVGAGI (reference sequence). The CDR3 bases are TGTGCCAGCAGTTACCTATCCGGGAACACTGAAGCTTTCTTT. Translated, it gives CASSYLSGNTEAFF.

In this sample, this clone turned up once. The chain links TRBV5-1 to TRBJ1-2; the D is unclear. CDR3 length: 15 residues. From germline, CDR1 is SGHRS and CDR2 YFSETQ. Trimming took off 1 base at V and 1 base at J, with 11 bases between the two ends. The CDR3 DNA reads TGCGCCAGCAGCTTGTCCGGGGAACGTAACTATGGCTACACCTTC. As protein: CASSLSGERNYGYTF.

This clone was counted between two and nine times. The chain couples TRBV27 to TRBJ2-3, with TRBD2 matching over 7 bases. Germline CDR1 is MNHEY and CDR2 is SMNVEV (reference sequence). V trimming: 8 bases; J trimming: 3 bases; junction bases outside the gene matches: 11. This CDR3 has 15 amino acids. The CDR3 DNA reads TGTGCCAGCGGTTCGCGCGGGAGATCGACAGATACGCAGTATTTT. Translation: CASGSRGRSTDTQYF.

The V call is TRBV13, the J call TRBJ2-3; no firm D call. CDR3 size: 13 residues. Germline-derived CDR1 and CDR2 are PRHDT and FYEKMQ (reference sequence). V was trimmed by 0 bases and J by 7 bases, leaving 8 bases between them. The CDR3 DNA sequence: TGTGCCAGCAGCTTAGGCCTTGTAAATACGCAGTATTTT. Translating it yields CASSLGLVNTQYF.

V usage is TRBV10-1 and J usage is TRBJ1-5, with TRBD1 identical over 8 bases. Germline V gives CDR1 WNHNN, CDR2 SYGVQD (reference sequence). The V gene end was trimmed by 9 bases and the J gene end by 0 bases; junction bases not matched to a gene: 4. The CDR3 runs 14 residues. Written as DNA, the CDR3 is TGCGCCAGTCCGGACAGGGCTAGCAATCAGCCCCAGCATTTT. Its protein product is CASPDRASNQPQHF.

The rearrangement uses TRBV19 and TRBJ2-2; the match to TRBD1 covers 8 bases. Unmatched junction bases numbered 3, after V lost 2 bases and J lost 7 bases. Germline loops: CDR1 LNHDA, CDR2 SQIVND (reference sequence). There are 14 residues in the CDR3. The CDR3 protein is CASSIQGAGGELFF. In DNA form, the CDR3 reads TGTGCCAGTAGTATACAGGGGGCTGGCGGGGAGCTGTTTTTT.

This chain links TRBV19 with TRBJ1-2, with D possibly matching TRBD1 (6 bases). The CDR3 has 14 amino acids. Trimming removed 1 base from V and 8 bases from J, with 14 bases in between. Germline V CDR1 and CDR2: LNHDA, SQIVND (reference sequence). DNA of the CDR3: TGTGCCAGTAGTATAGGTGGCAGGGGTATCGGCTACACCTTC. Translation: CASSIGGRGIGYTF.